Following are 2 T cell receptor beta chains from one sample sequenced in a study of OX40 agonist ivuxolimab in advanced cancers. The table came from immunoSEQ multiplex PCR; TCRdb's copy has only in-frame clones and leaves some out. The sample lists roughly 48,000 clones, more than 75% seen once, with 9.9% in the top ten. Sequences were derived from CD4+ or CD8+ T cells sorted from blood, sampled in a trial of the OX40 agonist ivuxolimab. The receptors derive from an adult with an advanced solid tumor such as melanoma, head and neck, liver or kidney cancer.

The chain combines TRBV9 with TRBJ2-3; no clear D. There are 15 residues in the CDR3. Trimming cost V 2 bases and J 0 bases, with 10 bases left between them. Germline V gene data show CDR1 as SGDLS and CDR2 as YYNGEE. The CDR3 DNA follows: TGTGCCAGCAGCGTTCAAGGGTCTAGCACAGATACGCAGTATTTT. Translating it yields CASSVQGSSTDTQYF.

The rearrangement links TRBV18 to TRBJ2-1, with 7 nucleotides matching TRBD1. V was pared by 0 bases and J by 0 bases, with 5 bases of the junction left unmatched. Germline V gene sequence: CDR1 KGHSH, CDR2 LQKENI. This CDR3 has 17 amino acids. The CDR3 DNA sequence: TGTGCCAGCTCACCACCGGACAGGACCGGCTCCTACAATGAGCAGTTCTTC. This codes for CASSPPDRTGSYNEQFF.